The 7 T cell receptor beta chains reported below all come from one sample, sequenced in a study of T cells expressing NK-cell markers. TCRdb re-analyzed the 5' RACE reads; it lists each CDR3 protein once, without DNA. The sample's table shows some 440,000 distinct CDR3 sequences. Sequencing used blood T cells: a sorted CD56 or NKG2C T cell subset, CD4+ or CD8+ T cells, or bulk PBMC T cells (not recorded which). The origin of the receptors is a woman between 50 and 59 years old in good health.

V and J are TRBV5-1 and TRBJ2-1; the TRBD2 assignment by TCRdb is unverifiable without DNA. CDR1 and CDR2 from the germline V gene are SGHRS and YFSETQ. The CDR3 loop spans 16 amino acids. The CDR3: CASSFGLAGGHNEQFF. Full variable domain (outside the CDR3, taken from reference TRBV5-1 and TRBJ2-1): KAGVTQTPRYLIKTRGQQVTLSCSPISGHRSVSWYQQTPGQGLQFLFEYFSETQRNKGNFPGRFSGRQFSNSRSEMNVSTLELGDSALYLCASSFGLAGGHNEQFFGPGTRLTVL.

The chain couples TRBV6-7 to TRBJ2-7; TCRdb indicates TRBD1, and absent DNA this call remains unverified. TRBV6-7 is sorted into the ORF group, with uncertain function. The CDR3 contains 14 residues. Here the CDR3 reads CASSYRDREHEQYF.

V gene TRBV12-3 or TRBV12-4 combines with J gene TRBJ2-1; TCRdb selects TRBD2, and the lack of DNA leaves this call unchecked. This CDR3 comprises 14 residues. CDR3 in amino acids: CASMREGPINEQFF.

The rearrangement joins TRBV29-1 to TRBJ2-5; TCRdb returns TRBD2, unconfirmable since there is no DNA. CDR3 size: 15 residues. Germline V gene data show CDR1 as SQVTM and CDR2 as ANQGSEA. CDR3 residues: CSVEDILAGVGTQYF.

The chain recombines TRBV29-1 with TRBJ2-7; TCRdb's assignment of TRBD2 cannot be checked, as there is no DNA. Germline V lookup: CDR1 SQVTM, CDR2 ANQGSEA. The CDR3 contains 13 residues. This chain's CDR3 is CSVEGRASNEQYF.

The chain has TRBV7-9 and TRBJ2-4. The CDR3 has 15 residues. Germline V gives CDR1 SEHNR, CDR2 FQNEAQ (reference sequence). The CDR3 here is CASSLAVGDGNIQYF.

The CDR3 spells CASSANAGDTQYF. This sequence joins TRBV7-6 and TRBJ2-3; without DNA, the TCRdb call of TRBD2 cannot be checked. The CDR3 extends over 13 amino acids. Germline V gene sequence: CDR1 SGHVS, CDR2 FNYEAQ.